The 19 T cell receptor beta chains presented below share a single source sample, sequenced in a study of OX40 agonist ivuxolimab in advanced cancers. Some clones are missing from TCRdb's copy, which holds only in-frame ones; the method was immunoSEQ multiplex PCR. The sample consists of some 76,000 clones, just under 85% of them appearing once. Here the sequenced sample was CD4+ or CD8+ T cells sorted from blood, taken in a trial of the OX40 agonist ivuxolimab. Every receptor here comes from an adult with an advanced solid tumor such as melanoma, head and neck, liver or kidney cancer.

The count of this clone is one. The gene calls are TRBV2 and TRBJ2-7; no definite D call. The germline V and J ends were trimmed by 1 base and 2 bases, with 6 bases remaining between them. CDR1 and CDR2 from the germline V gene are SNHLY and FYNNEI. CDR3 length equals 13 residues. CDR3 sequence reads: CASSEEGPYEQYF. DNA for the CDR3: TGTGCCAGCAGTGAAGAGGGTCCCTACGAGCAGTACTTC.

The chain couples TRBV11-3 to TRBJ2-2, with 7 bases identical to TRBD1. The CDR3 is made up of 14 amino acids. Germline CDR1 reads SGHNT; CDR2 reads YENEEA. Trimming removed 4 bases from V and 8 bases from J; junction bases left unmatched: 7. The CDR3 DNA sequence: TGTGCCAGCAGCTCGACAGGGCTTTCAGGGGAGCTGTTTTTT. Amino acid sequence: CASSSTGLSGELFF.

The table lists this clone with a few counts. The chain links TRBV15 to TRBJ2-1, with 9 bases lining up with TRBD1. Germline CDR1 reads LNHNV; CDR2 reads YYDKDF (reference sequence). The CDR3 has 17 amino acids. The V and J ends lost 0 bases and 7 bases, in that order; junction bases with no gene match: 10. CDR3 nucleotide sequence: TGTGCCACCAGCAGAGATAGGACAGGGGCCCTCACTAATGAGCAGTTCTTC. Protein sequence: CATSRDRTGALTNEQFF.

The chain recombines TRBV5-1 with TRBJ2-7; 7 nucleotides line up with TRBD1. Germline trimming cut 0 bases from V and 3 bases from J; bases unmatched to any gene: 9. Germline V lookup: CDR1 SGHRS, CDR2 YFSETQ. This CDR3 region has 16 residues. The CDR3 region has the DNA TGCGCCAGCAGCTTGGGTCGACAGGGTACGGTCTACGAGCAGTACTTC. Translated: CASSLGRQGTVYEQYF.

This chain's CDR3 is CASSYPTSGRGNEQFF. The CDR3, as DNA: TGTGCCAGCAGTTATCCGACTAGCGGGAGGGGGAATGAGCAGTTCTTC. The rearrangement links TRBV27 to TRBJ2-1, with 14 bases identical to TRBD2. Germline CDR1 is MNHEY and CDR2 is SMNVEV (reference sequence). This CDR3 is 16 amino acids long. V lost 4 bases and J lost 7; bases outside the gene matches: 6.

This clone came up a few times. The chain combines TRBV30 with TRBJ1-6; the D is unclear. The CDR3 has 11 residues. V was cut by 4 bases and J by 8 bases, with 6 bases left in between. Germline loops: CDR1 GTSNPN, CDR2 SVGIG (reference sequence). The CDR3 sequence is CAWMADSPLHF. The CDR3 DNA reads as TGTGCCTGGATGGCGGATTCACCCCTCCACTTT.

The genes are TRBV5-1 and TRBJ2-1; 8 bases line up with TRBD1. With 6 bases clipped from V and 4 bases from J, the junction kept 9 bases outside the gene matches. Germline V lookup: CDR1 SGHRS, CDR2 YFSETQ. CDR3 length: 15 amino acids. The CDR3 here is CASTLRQGAYNEQFF. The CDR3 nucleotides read TGCGCCAGCACCCTGCGCCAGGGGGCATACAATGAGCAGTTCTTC.

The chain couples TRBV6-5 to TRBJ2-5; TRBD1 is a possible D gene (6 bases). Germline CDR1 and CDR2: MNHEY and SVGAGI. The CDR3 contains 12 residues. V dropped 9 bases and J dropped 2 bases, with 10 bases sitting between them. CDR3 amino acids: CASMTGQETQYF. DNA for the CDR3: TGTGCCAGTATGACAGGTCAAGAGACCCAGTACTTC.

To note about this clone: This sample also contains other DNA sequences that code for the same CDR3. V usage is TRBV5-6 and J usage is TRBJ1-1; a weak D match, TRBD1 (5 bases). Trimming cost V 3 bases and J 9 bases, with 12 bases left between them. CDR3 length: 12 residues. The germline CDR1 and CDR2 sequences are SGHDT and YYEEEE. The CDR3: CASSSDTAKAFF. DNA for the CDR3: TGTGCCAGCAGCTCGGACACGGCTAAAGCTTTCTTT.

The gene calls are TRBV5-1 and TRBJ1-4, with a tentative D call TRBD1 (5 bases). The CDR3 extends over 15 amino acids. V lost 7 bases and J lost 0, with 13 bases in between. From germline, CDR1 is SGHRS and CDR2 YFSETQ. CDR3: CASVREPSTNEKLFF. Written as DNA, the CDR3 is TGCGCCAGCGTCAGGGAACCATCAACTAATGAAAAACTGTTTTTT.

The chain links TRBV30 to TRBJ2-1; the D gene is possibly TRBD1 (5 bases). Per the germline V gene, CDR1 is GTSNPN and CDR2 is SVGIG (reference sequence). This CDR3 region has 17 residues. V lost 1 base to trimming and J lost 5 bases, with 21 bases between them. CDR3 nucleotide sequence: TGTGCCTGGAGTGCCTTACCCCCACAGGCAGTTCACAATGAGCAGTTCTTC. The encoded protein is CAWSALPPQAVHNEQFF.

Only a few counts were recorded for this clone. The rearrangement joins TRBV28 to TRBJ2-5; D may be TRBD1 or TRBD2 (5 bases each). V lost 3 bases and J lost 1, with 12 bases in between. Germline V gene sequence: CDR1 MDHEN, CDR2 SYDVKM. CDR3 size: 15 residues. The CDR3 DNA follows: TGTGCCAGCAGTTTTAGGGGACCCACCCAAGAGACCCAGTACTTC. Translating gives CASSFRGPTQETQYF.

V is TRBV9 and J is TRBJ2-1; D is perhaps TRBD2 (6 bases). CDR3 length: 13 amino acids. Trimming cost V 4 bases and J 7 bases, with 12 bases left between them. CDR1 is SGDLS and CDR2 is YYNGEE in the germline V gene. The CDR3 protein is CASSSHSGNEQFF. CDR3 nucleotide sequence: TGTGCCAGCAGCTCCCATAGCGGTAATGAGCAGTTCTTC.

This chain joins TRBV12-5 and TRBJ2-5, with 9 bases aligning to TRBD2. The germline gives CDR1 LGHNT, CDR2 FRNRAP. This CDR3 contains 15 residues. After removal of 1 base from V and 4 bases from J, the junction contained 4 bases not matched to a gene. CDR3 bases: TGTGCTAGTGGTTTGGGAAATAGCGGGGGAGAGACCCAGTACTTC. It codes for CASGLGNSGGETQYF.

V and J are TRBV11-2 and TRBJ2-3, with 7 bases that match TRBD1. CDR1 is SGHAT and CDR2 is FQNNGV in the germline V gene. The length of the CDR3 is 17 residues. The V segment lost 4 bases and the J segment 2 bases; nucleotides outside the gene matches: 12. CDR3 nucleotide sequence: TGTGCCAGCAGCTCTCCCTCAGGGGGTTCGCTCACAGATACGCAGTATTTT. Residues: CASSSPSGGSLTDTQYF.

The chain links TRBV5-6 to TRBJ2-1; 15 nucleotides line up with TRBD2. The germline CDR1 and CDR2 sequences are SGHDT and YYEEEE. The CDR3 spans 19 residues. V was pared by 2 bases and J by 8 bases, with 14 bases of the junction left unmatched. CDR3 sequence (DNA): TGTGCCAGCAGCTTACACTGGACTAGCGGGGGGGCCATTTCGGATGAGCAGTTCTTC. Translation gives CASSLHWTSGGAISDEQFF.

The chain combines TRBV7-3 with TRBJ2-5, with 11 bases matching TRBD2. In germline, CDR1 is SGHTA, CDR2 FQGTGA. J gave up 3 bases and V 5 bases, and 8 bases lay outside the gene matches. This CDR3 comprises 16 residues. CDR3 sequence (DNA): TGTGCCAGCAGCACGCCCTCACTAGCGGGAGAAGAGACCCAGTACTTC. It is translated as CASSTPSLAGEETQYF.

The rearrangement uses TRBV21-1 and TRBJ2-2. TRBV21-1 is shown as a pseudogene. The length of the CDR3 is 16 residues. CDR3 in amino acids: CASSKPALWGTGELFF. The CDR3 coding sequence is TGTGCCAGCAGCAAACCCGCCCTTTGGGGCACCGGGGAGCTGTTTTTT.

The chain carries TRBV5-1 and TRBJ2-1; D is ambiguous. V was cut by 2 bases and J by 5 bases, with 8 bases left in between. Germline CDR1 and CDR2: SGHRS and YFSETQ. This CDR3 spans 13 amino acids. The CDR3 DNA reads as TGCGCCAGCAGCTTACTTGGGGACAATGAGCAGTTCTTC. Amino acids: CASSLLGDNEQFF.